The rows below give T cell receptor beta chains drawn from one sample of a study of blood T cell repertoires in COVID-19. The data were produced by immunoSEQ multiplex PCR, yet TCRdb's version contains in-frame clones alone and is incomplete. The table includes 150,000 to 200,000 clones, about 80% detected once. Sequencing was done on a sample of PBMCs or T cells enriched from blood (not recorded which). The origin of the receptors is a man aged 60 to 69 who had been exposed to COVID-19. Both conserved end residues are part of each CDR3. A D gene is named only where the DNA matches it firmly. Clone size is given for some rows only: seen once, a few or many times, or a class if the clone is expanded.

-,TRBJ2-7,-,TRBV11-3,TGTGCCAGCAGCTTTCGCACGGGGGAACTTAACTACGAGCAGTACTTC,CASSFRTGELNYEQYF
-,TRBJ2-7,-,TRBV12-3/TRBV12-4,TGTGCCAGCAGCAAGGGGGTGGTGTACGAGCAGTACTTC,CASSKGVVYEQYF
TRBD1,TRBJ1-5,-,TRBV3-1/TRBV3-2,TGTGCCAGCAGCCAAGGTGGGACAGGGAGCCAGCCCCAGCATTTT,CASSQGGTGSQPQHF
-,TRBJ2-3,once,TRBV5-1,TGCGCCAGCAGCTTGGCCGGAATAGCAGCAGATACGCAGTATTTT,CASSLAGIAADTQYF
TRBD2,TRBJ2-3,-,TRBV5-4,TGTGCCAGCAGGGGGGGGACTAGCGGGATGCGGTCAGATACGCAGTATTTT,CASRGGTSGMRSDTQYF
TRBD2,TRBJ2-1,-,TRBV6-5,TGTGCCAGCAGTTATGAACTAGCGGGAGGCCATGAGCAGTTCTTC,CASSYELAGGHEQFF
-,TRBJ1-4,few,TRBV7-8,TGTGCCAGCAGCTCCCCGGGAGGGGGGAGAGAAAAACTGTTTTTT,CASSSPGGGREKLFF
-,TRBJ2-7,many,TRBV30,TGTGCCTGGACACGCCGAAGGGACACCTACGAGCAGTACTTC,CAWTRRRDTYEQYF
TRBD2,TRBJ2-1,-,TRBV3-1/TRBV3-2,TGTGCCAGCAGCCCCAGCGGGAGTATAAATGAGCAGTTCTTC,CASSPSGSINEQFF
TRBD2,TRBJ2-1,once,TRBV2,TGTGCCAGCGCGAGGACTAGCGGGAGCAATGAGCAGTTCTTC,CASARTSGSNEQFF
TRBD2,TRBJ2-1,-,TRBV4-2,TGTGCCAGCAGCCAAGTCGGGACTAGTCCCGAGCAGTTCTTC,CASSQVGTSPEQFF
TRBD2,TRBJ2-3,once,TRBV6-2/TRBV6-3,TGTGCCAGCAGTTTCTCCAGCGGGAGCGCGGCAGATACGCAGTATTTT,CASSFSSGSAADTQYF
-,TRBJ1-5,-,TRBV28,TGTGCCGGGCAGGTTAGCAATCAGCCCCAGCATTTT,CAGQVSNQPQHF
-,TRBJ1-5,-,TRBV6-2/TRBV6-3,TGTGCCAGCAGTTGGTACAGGGCACGGGATCAGCCCCAGCATTTT,CASSWYRARDQPQHF
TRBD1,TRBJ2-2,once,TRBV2,TGTGCCAGCAGTGGTACAGGGGTTGACACCGGGGAGCTGTTTTTT,CASSGTGVDTGELFF
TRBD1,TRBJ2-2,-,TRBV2,TGTGCCAGCACGGGCAGGGGGCGGGGTACCGGGGAGCTGTTTTTT,CASTGRGRGTGELFF
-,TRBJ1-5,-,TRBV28,TGTGCCAGCAGTCCCCCGGGGAAGGGTCAGCCCCAGCATTTT,CASSPPGKGQPQHF
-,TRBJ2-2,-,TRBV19,TGTGCCAGTAGACAGGGAACGAACACCGGGGAGCTGTTTTTT,CASRQGTNTGELFF
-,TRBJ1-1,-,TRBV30,TGTGCCTGGAGTGCAGGGCGGGCTTTCTTT,CAWSAGRAFF
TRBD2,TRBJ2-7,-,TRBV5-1,TGCGCCAGCAGCTTGTGGCTAGCGGGAGAGAACTACGAGCAGTACTTC,CASSLWLAGENYEQYF
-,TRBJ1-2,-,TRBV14,TGTGCCAGCAGCCAAGGACTCTATGGCTACACCTTC,CASSQGLYGYTF
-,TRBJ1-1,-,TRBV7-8,TGTGCCAGCAGCTTAGCAGGGGTCACTGAAGCTTTCTTT,CASSLAGVTEAFF
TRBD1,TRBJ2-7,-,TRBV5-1,TGCGCCAGCAGTCGGGACAGGGACGAGCAGTACTTC,CASSRDRDEQYF
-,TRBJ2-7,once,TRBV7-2,TGTGCCAGCAGCTTAGTCCTCGGACTTTATGAGCAGTACTTC,CASSLVLGLYEQYF
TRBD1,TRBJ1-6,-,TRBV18,TGTGCCAGCTCACCAGACAGGGTTAATTCACCCCTCCACTTT,CASSPDRVNSPLHF
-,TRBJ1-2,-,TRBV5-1,TGCGCCAGCAGCGACGACATTCCGCGCTACACCTTC,CASSDDIPRYTF
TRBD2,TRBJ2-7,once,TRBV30,TGTGCCTGGAGTGTAACGGGGGGGAGTGGCGAGCAGTACTTC,CAWSVTGGSGEQYF
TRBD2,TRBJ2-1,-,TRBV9,TGTGCCAGCAGCGTAGCGGCTAGCGGGCAAGGTGAGCAGTTCTTC,CASSVAASGQGEQFF
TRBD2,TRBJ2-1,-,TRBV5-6,TGTGCCAGCAGCTTGCCTAGCGGGTACCTTGATGAGCAGTTCTTC,CASSLPSGYLDEQFF
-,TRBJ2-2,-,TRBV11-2,TGTGCCAGCAGCTCCCAATTTACCGGGGAGCTGTTTTTT,CASSSQFTGELFF
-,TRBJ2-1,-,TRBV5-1,TGCGCCAGCAGCAGATTCTCCGGGACATCCGGATACAATGAGCAGTTCTTC,CASSRFSGTSGYNEQFF
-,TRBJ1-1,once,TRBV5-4,TGTGCCAGCAGCTTGCGAGAAGCCAACACTGAAGCTTTCTTT,CASSLREANTEAFF
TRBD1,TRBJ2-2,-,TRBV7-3,TGTGCCAGCAGCTTAATGGCAGGGGGCGCATCCACCGGGGAGCTGTTTTTT,CASSLMAGGASTGELFF
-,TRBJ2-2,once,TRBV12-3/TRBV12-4,TGTGCCAGCAGGGGACTGAACACCGGGGAGCTGTTTTTT,CASRGLNTGELFF
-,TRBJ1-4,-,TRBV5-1,TGCGCCAGCAGCTTGAGAGGCCTAACTACGGGTGAAAAACTGTTTTTT,CASSLRGLTTGEKLFF
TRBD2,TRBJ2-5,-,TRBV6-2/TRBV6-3,TGTGCCAGCAGACCTAGCGGACCGGGGGAGACCCAGTACTTC,CASRPSGPGETQYF
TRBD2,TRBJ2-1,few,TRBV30,TGTGCCTGGAGCTCGGGACTAGCGGGAGAGCAGTTCTTC,CAWSSGLAGEQFF
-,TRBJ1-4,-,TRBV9,TGTGCCAGCAGTGACTCGGCTGCTAATGAAAAACTGTTTTTT,CASSDSAANEKLFF
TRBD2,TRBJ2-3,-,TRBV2,TGTGCCAGCAGTGACGCAGGGCTAGCGGCAGATACGCAGTATTTT,CASSDAGLAADTQYF
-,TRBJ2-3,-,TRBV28,TGTGCCAGCAGTTTAAATCAGGGTTTCACAGATACGCAGTATTTT,CASSLNQGFTDTQYF
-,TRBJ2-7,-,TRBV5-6,TGTGCCAGCAGCTTGGCGAGGGCAGGTTCTTTAAGCTCCTACGAGCAGTACTTC,CASSLARAGSLSSYEQYF
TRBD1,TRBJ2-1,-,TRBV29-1,TGCAGCGTCCCCCAGGGGCAGGGGGAATCCAATGAGCAGTTCTTC,CSVPQGQGESNEQFF
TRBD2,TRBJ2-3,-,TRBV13,TGTGCCAGCAGCTTCCGGGAGGTCCCTCCAGATACGCAGTATTTT,CASSFREVPPDTQYF
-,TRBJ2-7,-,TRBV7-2,TGTGCCAGCGCGTACGGGTACAAGCAGTACTTC,CASAYGYKQYF
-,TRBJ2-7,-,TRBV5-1,TGCGCCAGCAGCTTGGGCCAGGCTTCCTACGAGCAGTACTTC,CASSLGQASYEQYF
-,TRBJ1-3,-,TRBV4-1,TGCGCCAGCAGCCCCGCAGGGGACTCTGGAAACACCATATATTTT,CASSPAGDSGNTIYF
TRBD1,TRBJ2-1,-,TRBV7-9,TGTGCCAGCAGCCCGACAGGGGTTTCTATGGATGAGCAGTTCTTC,CASSPTGVSMDEQFF
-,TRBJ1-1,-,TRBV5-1,TGCGCCAGCAGCGCCGCTTGGACTGTGAACACTGAAGCTTTCTTT,CASSAAWTVNTEAFF